This TCR beta chain was documented in a study of OX40 agonist ivuxolimab in advanced cancers. V lost 6 bases, J lost 3 bases, and 15 bases lay in between. CDR1 MNHEY and CDR2 SVGAGI come from the germline V gene. This CDR3 region has 15 residues. Sequencing used immunoSEQ multiplex PCR; TCRdb keeps in-frame clones, though not all of them. The table shows tens of thousands of clones, with around 88% occurring only once. This material consisted of CD4+ or CD8+ T cells sorted from blood, taken in a trial of the OX40 agonist ivuxolimab. The chain recombines TRBV6-5 with TRBJ2-4; D is unresolved. This TCR came from an adult with an advanced solid tumor such as melanoma, head and neck, liver or kidney cancer. The CDR3 sequence is CASSRDIEDKNIQYF. DNA of the CDR3: TGTGCCAGCAGCCGAGATATCGAGGACAAAAACATTCAGTACTTC.